This TCR beta chain was sequenced during a study of blood T cell repertoires in COVID-19. Study overall: Acute and convalescent COVID-19 samples came from the United States, Italy and Spain. Nucleic acid was either cDNA or gDNA, and it came from T cells, B-cell-depleted T cells, or PBMCs.

Authors' data handling: Scientists estimated how many nucleated cells there were by amplifying reference gene primers. This table comes from immunoSEQ multiplex PCR, and its TCRdb copy is limited to in-frame clones, with some not included. Clone size and V and J calls were adopted from that table, with D and trimming inferred from the DNA. The profile shows around 470,000 clones, 80% to 90% of them singletons. While infection was still active, Seattle patients were enrolled and then followed longitudinally. Trimming took 5 bases from V and 1 from J, leaving 9 bases between them. The CDR3 spans 13 residues. The germline V gene encodes CDR1 LNHDA and CDR2 SQIVND (reference sequence).

Specimen: peripheral blood. V and J are TRBV19 and TRBJ2-7; possibly TRBD1 for D (5 bases). This TCR came from a man between 18 and 35 years old with COVID-19, enrolled during active disease. CDR3 DNA sequence: TGTGCCAGTAGTGCAGGGCCGTCCTACGAGCAGTACTTC. Protein sequence: CASSAGPSYEQYF.